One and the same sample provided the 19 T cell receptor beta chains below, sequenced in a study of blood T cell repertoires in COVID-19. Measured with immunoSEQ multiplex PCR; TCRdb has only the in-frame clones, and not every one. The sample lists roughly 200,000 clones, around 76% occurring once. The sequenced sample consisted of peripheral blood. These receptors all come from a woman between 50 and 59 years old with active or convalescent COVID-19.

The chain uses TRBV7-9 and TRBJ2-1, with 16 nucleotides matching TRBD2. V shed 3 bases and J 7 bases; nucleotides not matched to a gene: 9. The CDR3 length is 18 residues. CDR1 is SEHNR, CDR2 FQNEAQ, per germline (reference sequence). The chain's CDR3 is CASSLTGTSGRARNEQFF. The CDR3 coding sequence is TGTGCCAGCAGCTTGACCGGGACTAGCGGGAGGGCAAGGAATGAGCAGTTCTTC.

This CDR3 is CASRPWDSSYEQYF. DNA for the CDR3: TGTGCCAGTAGACCCTGGGACAGCTCCTACGAGCAGTACTTC. The gene calls are TRBV19 and TRBJ2-7; 7 bases align to TRBD1. V shed 6 bases, J shed 0 bases, and the junction held 5 bases outside the gene matches. This CDR3 is 14 amino acids long. Germline-derived CDR1 and CDR2 are LNHDA and SQIVND (reference sequence).

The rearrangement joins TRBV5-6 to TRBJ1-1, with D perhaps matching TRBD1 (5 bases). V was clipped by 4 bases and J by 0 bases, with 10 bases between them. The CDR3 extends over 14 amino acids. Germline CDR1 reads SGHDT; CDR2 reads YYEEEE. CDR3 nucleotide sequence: TGTGCCAGCAGCAAAAGGGGTTTGAACACTGAAGCTTTCTTT. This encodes CASSKRGLNTEAFF.

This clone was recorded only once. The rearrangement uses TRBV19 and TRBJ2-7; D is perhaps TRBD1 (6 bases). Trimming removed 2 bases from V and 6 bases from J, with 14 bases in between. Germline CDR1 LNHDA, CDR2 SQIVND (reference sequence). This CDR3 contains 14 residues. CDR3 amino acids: CASSISGGSGEQYF. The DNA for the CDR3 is TGTGCCAGTAGTATAAGTGGGGGCTCGGGCGAGCAGTACTTC.

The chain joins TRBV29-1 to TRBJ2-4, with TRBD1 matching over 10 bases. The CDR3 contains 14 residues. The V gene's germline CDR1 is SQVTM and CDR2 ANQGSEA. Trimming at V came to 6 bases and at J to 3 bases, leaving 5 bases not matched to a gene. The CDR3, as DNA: TGCAGCGTCGGGGACAGGGGACTCAAAAACATTCAGTACTTC. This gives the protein CSVGDRGLKNIQYF.

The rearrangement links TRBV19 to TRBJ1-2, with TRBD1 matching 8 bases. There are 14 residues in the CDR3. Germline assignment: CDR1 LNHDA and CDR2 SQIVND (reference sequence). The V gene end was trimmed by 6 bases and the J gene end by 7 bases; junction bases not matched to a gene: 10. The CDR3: CASRSQGERGGYTF. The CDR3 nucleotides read TGTGCCAGTAGGTCACAGGGGGAGAGAGGTGGCTACACCTTC.

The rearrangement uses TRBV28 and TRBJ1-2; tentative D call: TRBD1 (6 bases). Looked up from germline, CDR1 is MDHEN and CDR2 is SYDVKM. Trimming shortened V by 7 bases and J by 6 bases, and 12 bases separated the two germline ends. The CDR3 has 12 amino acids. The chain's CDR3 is CASNTGSHGYTF. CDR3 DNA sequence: TGTGCCAGCAACACAGGGTCACATGGCTACACCTTC.

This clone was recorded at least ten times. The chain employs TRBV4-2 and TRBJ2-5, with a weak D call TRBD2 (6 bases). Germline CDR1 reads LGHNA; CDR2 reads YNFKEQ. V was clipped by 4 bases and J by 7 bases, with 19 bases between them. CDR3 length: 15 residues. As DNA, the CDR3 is TGTGCCAGCAGCCGACCGGGACTGGGGGTGGGGACCCAGTACTTC. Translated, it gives CASSRPGLGVGTQYF.

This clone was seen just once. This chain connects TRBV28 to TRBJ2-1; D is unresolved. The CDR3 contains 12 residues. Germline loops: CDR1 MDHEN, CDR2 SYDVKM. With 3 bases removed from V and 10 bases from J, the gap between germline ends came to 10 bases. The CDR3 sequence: CASSFSLSEQFF. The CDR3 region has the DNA TGTGCCAGCAGTTTCTCCCTCTCCGAGCAGTTCTTC.

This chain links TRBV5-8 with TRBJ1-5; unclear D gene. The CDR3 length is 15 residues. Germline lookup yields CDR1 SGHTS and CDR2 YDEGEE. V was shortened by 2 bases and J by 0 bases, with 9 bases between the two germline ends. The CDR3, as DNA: TGTGCCAGCAGCTTTATCAGAGGTAGCAATCAGCCCCAGCATTTT. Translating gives CASSFIRGSNQPQHF.

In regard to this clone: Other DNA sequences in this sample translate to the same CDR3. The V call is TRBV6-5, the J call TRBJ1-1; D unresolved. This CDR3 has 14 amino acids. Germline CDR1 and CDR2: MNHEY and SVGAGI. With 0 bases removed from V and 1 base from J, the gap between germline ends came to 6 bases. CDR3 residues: CASSYSGGNTEAFF. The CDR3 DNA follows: TGTGCCAGCAGTTACTCCGGTGGGAACACTGAAGCTTTCTTT.

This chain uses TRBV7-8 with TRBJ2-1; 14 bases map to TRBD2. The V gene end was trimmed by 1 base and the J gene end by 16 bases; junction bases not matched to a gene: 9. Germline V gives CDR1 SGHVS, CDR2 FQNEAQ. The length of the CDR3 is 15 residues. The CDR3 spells CASSLVGTSGRAAFF. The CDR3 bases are TGTGCCAGCAGCTTAGTAGGGACTAGCGGGAGAGCCGCTTTCTTC.

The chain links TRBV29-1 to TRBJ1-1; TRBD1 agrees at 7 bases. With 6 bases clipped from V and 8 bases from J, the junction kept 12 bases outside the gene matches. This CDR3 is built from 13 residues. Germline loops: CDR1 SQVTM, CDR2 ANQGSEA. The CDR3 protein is CSVNRGRGGEAFF. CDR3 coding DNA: TGCAGCGTCAACAGGGGCCGGGGAGGAGAAGCTTTCTTT. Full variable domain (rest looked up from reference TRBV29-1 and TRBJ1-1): SAVISQKPSRDICQRGTSLTIQCQVDSQVTMMFWYRQQPGQSLTLIATANQGSEATYESGFVIDKFPISRPNLTFSTLTVSNMSPEDSSIYLCSVNRGRGGEAFFGQGTRLTVV.

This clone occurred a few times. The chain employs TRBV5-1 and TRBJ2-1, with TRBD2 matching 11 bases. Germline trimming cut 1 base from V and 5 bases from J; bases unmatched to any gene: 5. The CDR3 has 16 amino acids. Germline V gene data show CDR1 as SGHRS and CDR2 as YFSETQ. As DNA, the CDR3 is TGCGCCAGCAGCTTGCACGGGACTAGCGGAGACAATGAGCAGTTCTTC. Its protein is CASSLHGTSGDNEQFF.

The CDR3 sequence is CASSRLAGEYNEQFF. DNA of the CDR3: TGTGCCAGCAGCCGACTAGCGGGAGAGTACAATGAGCAGTTCTTC. The chain has TRBV11-1 and TRBJ2-1; the match to TRBD2 covers 12 bases. The length of the CDR3 is 15 residues. The V and J ends lost 5 bases and 4 bases, in that order; junction bases with no gene match: 3. Per germline, CDR1 SGHAT and CDR2 FQDESV (reference sequence).

The CDR3 DNA follows: TGTGCCAGCAGCGTAGGGGCGGGATGGGACACCATATATTTT. Translated: CASSVGAGWDTIYF. The chain recombines TRBV7-9 with TRBJ1-3; perhaps TRBD1 as D (5 bases). This CDR3 has 14 residues. Germline CDR1 and CDR2: SEHNR and FQNEAQ (reference sequence). Trimming cost V 5 bases and J 8 bases, with 16 bases left between them.

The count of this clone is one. Here the CDR3 reads CASSPTGTGNTIYF. Here the CDR3 DNA reads TGTGCCAGCAGTCCAACAGGGACTGGAAACACCATATATTTT. The chain couples TRBV7-3 to TRBJ1-3; possibly TRBD1 for D (6 bases). Germline CDR1 and CDR2: SGHTA and FQGTGA. Trimming took 6 bases from V and 2 from J, leaving 11 bases between them. The CDR3 spans 14 residues.

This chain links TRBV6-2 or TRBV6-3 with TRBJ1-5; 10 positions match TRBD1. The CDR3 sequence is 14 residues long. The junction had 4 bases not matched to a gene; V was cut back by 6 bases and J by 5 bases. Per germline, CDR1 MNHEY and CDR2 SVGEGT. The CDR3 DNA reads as TGTGCCAGCAGCCAGACAGGGGGCTATCAGCCCCAGCATTTT. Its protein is CASSQTGGYQPQHF.

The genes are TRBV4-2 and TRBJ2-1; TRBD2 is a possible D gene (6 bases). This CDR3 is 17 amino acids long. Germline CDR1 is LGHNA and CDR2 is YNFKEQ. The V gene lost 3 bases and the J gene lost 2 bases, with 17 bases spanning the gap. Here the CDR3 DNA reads TGTGCCAGCAGCCAGGGTTTAGCGGAACCTACCTACAATGAGCAGTTCTTC. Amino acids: CASSQGLAEPTYNEQFF.